A single sample is the source of the 30 T cell receptor beta chains below, sequenced in a study of blood T cell repertoires in COVID-19 (TCRdb year 2020). Receptors were amplified or captured by the immunoSEQ multiplex PCR assay. Entries here come from immuneACCESS through TCRdb and include only in-frame sequences with V and J called. Some clones fail to appear in such tables; in the studies checked, an unresolved V gene covers under half of the shortfall, and the cause of the remainder is unknown. The sample records some 390,000 clones, about 91% of which are singletons. Jointly, the top ten make up under 2% of the sample. Sequencing used peripheral blood. The receptors stem from a woman between 40 and 55 years old with COVID-19, enrolled during active disease.

This rearrangement joins TRBV6-5 to TRBJ1-3; D unclear. The CDR3 is made up of 14 amino acids. V was trimmed by 8 bases and J by 0 bases, leaving 11 bases between them. Per germline, CDR1 MNHEY and CDR2 SVGAGI. CDR3 loop: CASWGAGSGNTIYF. As DNA, the CDR3 is TGTGCCAGCTGGGGAGCCGGCTCTGGAAACACCATATATTTT.

The V and J genes are TRBV19 and TRBJ2-7, with 7 positions matching TRBD1. J lost 0 bases, V lost 10 bases, and 9 bases had no gene match. There are 14 residues in the CDR3. Per the germline V gene, CDR1 is LNHDA and CDR2 is SQIVND (reference sequence). CDR3 DNA sequence: TGTGCCACCGGAACCGGACAGGCCTCCTACGAGCAGTACTTC. This gives the protein CATGTGQASYEQYF. Full variable domain (rest looked up from reference TRBV19 and TRBJ2-7): DGGITQSPKYLFRKEGQNVTLSCEQNLNHDAMYWYRQDPGQGLRLIYYSQIVNDFQKGDIAEGYSVSREKKESFPLTVTSAQKNPTAFYLCATGTGQASYEQYFGPGTRLTVT.

The J gene is TRBJ2-1, the V gene TRBV30; D possibly corresponds to TRBD1 (5 bases). This CDR3 spans 11 amino acids. V was cut by 0 bases and J by 15 bases, with 12 bases left in between. Germline assignment: CDR1 GTSNPN and CDR2 SVGIG (reference sequence). The chain's CDR3 is CAWSVQGQGFF. In DNA form, the CDR3 reads TGTGCCTGGAGTGTACAAGGTCAGGGGTTCTTC.

This clone was picked up one time. J is TRBJ1-3 and V is TRBV7-8; D is perhaps TRBD1 (5 bases). Germline V gives CDR1 SGHVS, CDR2 FQNEAQ. Trimming left V 5 bases short and J 0 bases short, with 11 bases between. The length of the CDR3 is 15 residues. CDR3 protein: CASSREGLSGNTIYF. CDR3 nucleotide sequence: TGTGCCAGCAGCCGGGAGGGACTCTCTGGAAACACCATATATTTT.

CDR3 sequence reads: CASNNRAAGANVLTF. The CDR3, as DNA: TGTGCCAGTAATAACAGGGCAGCTGGGGCCAACGTCCTGACTTTC. The chain has TRBV19 and TRBJ2-6; D perhaps matches TRBD1 (6 bases). V lost 7 bases, J lost 2 bases, and 12 bases lay in between. This CDR3 has 15 residues. The germline gives CDR1 LNHDA, CDR2 SQIVND (reference sequence). Looking up the rest from reference TRBV19 and TRBJ2-6 gives the full variable domain: DGGITQSPKYLFRKEGQNVTLSCEQNLNHDAMYWYRQDPGQGLRLIYYSQIVNDFQKGDIAEGYSVSREKKESFPLTVTSAQKNPTAFYLCASNNRAAGANVLTFGAGSRLTVL.

The rearrangement joins TRBV6-4 to TRBJ2-1, with D perhaps matching TRBD2 (7 bases). CDR1 is MRHNA, CDR2 SNTAGT, per germline. V was clipped by 8 bases and J by 5 bases, with 13 bases between them. This CDR3 is built from 13 residues. The CDR3, as DNA: TGTGCCAGCTCGGGGGGCAGCAACAATGAGCAGTTCTTC. Protein: CASSGGSNNEQFF.

The chain is built from TRBV4-3 and TRBJ2-1; 9 bases line up with TRBD1. CDR1 is LGHNA, CDR2 YSLEER, per germline. V dropped 4 bases and J dropped 3; count of bases not matched to a gene: 7. The CDR3 has 16 amino acids. The CDR3 bases are TGCGCCAGCAGCCGTCTACAGGGACAGGGCTACAATGAGCAGTTCTTC. Its translation: CASSRLQGQGYNEQFF.

This clone was counted a single time. Different DNA sequences within this sample yield the same CDR3. The CDR3 DNA reads TGTGCCAGCAGCCTTGCGGGTAATCAGCCCCAGCATTTT. Residues: CASSLAGNQPQHF. This sequence joins TRBV5-5 and TRBJ1-5, with D hard to call. CDR3 size: 13 residues. V gave up 4 bases and J gave up 4 bases, with 9 bases separating them. Germline CDR1 and CDR2: SGHKS and YYEKEE (reference sequence).

The J gene is TRBJ2-7, the V gene TRBV5-1, with D possibly TRBD2 on 6 matching bases. The CDR3 loop spans 13 amino acids. Germline CDR1 reads SGHRS; CDR2 reads YFSETQ. Trimming pared 3 bases from V and 5 bases from J, leaving 12 bases between. The CDR3 protein is CASSSRLVDEQYF. DNA of the CDR3: TGCGCCAGCAGCTCTCGACTAGTAGACGAGCAGTACTTC.

This chain connects TRBV13 to TRBJ2-7; 7 nucleotides align to TRBD2. The V and J ends lost 6 bases and 4 bases, in that order; junction bases with no gene match: 9. The CDR3 consists of 14 residues. Germline values: CDR1 PRHDT, CDR2 FYEKMQ (reference sequence). The CDR3 bases are TGTGCCAGCAGACTTAAAGGCGGGAGTTACGAGCAGTACTTC. Amino acid sequence: CASRLKGGSYEQYF.

This chain uses TRBV27 with TRBJ1-1, with TRBD1 matching 8 bases. Germline V lookup: CDR1 MNHEY, CDR2 SMNVEV (reference sequence). This CDR3 spans 20 amino acids. Trimming took 2 bases from V and 0 from J; bases not matched to a gene: 17. The CDR3 nucleotides read TGTGCCAGCAGTTTAATGCCAAGCTGGGGACAGGAGCGCATGAACACTGAAGCTTTCTTT. It yields the protein CASSLMPSWGQERMNTEAFF.

This clone was found once. A read error may account for a junction end that differs from germline. The chain joins TRBV5-1 to TRBJ1-6; 11 bases line up with TRBD1. The length of the CDR3 is 15 residues. Germline V gives CDR1 SGHRS, CDR2 YFSETQ. In DNA form, the CDR3 reads TGCGCCAGCAGCCCGGACAGGGGGCAGGGTTCACCCCTCCATTTT. Its translation is CASSPDRGQGSPLHF.

This clone was counted a few times. V gene TRBV6-2 or TRBV6-3 combines with J gene TRBJ2-3; 9 nucleotides align to TRBD1. Germline V gene data show CDR1 as MNHEY and CDR2 as SVGEGT. V trimming: 2 bases; J trimming: 4 bases; junction bases outside the gene matches: 4. This CDR3 is built from 15 residues. CDR3 amino acids: CASSYGQGLPDTQYF. CDR3 nucleotides: TGTGCCAGCAGTTACGGACAGGGGTTACCAGATACGCAGTATTTT.

Worth noting for this clone: The same CDR3 arises from other DNA sequences in this sample as well. The rearrangement links TRBV19 to TRBJ1-5, with 8 bases identical to TRBD1. The V segment lost 3 bases and the J segment 6 bases; nucleotides outside the gene matches: 4. CDR3 length: 14 residues. The germline V gene encodes CDR1 LNHDA and CDR2 SQIVND (reference sequence). The CDR3 bases are TGTGCCAGTAGTATCTCAGGGGGCGGTCAGCCCCAGCATTTT. Its translation is CASSISGGGQPQHF. Full variable domain (rest looked up from reference TRBV19 and TRBJ1-5): DGGITQSPKYLFRKEGQNVTLSCEQNLNHDAMYWYRQDPGQGLRLIYYSQIVNDFQKGDIAEGYSVSREKKESFPLTVTSAQKNPTAFYLCASSISGGGQPQHFGDGTRLSIL.

The V gene is TRBV28, the J gene TRBJ2-1; 11 bases are a match to TRBD2. Germline-derived CDR1 and CDR2 are MDHEN and SYDVKM. The CDR3 is 15 amino acids. The ends lost 5 bases at V and 10 bases at J; junction bases unmatched: 10. CDR3 residues: CASSLSLAGGTEQFF. The CDR3 DNA sequence: TGTGCCAGCAGTCTCTCCCTAGCGGGAGGAACGGAGCAGTTCTTC.

A remark on this clone: Other DNA sequences in the sample encode the same CDR3. The rearrangement joins TRBV3-1 (or the pseudogene TRBV3-2) to TRBJ2-7; 10 nucleotides match TRBD2. The CDR3 totals 14 residues. The J segment lost 3 bases and the V segment lost 1 base, leaving 0 bases of the junction unmatched. Looked up from germline, CDR1 is LGHDT and CDR2 is YNNKEL (reference sequence). The CDR3 sequence: CASSQGLAGYEQYF. CDR3 nucleotides: TGTGCCAGCAGCCAAGGACTAGCGGGCTACGAGCAGTACTTC.

This clone was counted a few times. V gene TRBV7-3 combines with J gene TRBJ2-1; 9 bases are shared with TRBD2. V shed 0 bases, J shed 0 bases, and the junction held 3 bases outside the gene matches. CDR1 and CDR2 from the germline V gene are SGHTA and FQGTGA. The CDR3 spans 17 residues. The CDR3 reads CASSLTSGLASYNEQFF. CDR3 coding DNA: TGTGCCAGCAGCTTAACGTCGGGACTAGCCTCCTACAATGAGCAGTTCTTC.

The rearrangement uses TRBV25-1 and TRBJ2-7; weak D call: TRBD1 (6 bases). Trimming removed 3 bases at V and 0 bases at J, with 9 bases between. The CDR3 consists of 14 residues. The V gene's germline CDR1 is MGHDK and CDR2 SYGVNS. DNA for the CDR3: TGTGCCAGCAGTGACCCACAGGGCTCCTACGAGCAGTACTTC. Amino acids: CASSDPQGSYEQYF.

The V and J genes are TRBV29-1 and TRBJ1-4, with TRBD1 identical over 10 bases. Germline V CDR1 and CDR2: SQVTM, ANQGSEA. This CDR3 has 15 amino acids. The junction had 8 bases not matched to a gene; V was cut back by 5 bases and J by 5 bases. The CDR3 bases are TGCAGCGTTTCTGGGACAGGGGCTAGAAATGAAAAACTGTTTTTT. As protein: CSVSGTGARNEKLFF. The full variable domain, its missing parts supplied by reference TRBV29-1 and TRBJ1-4, is SAVISQKPSRDICQRGTSLTIQCQVDSQVTMMFWYRQQPGQSLTLIATANQGSEATYESGFVIDKFPISRPNLTFSTLTVSNMSPEDSSIYLCSVSGTGARNEKLFFGSGTQLSVL.

The CDR3 protein is CASSTRTGKIGGYTF. CDR3 coding DNA: TGTGCCAGCAGCACCCGGACAGGGAAGATCGGTGGCTACACCTTC. The chain uses TRBV14 and TRBJ1-2; 8 bases match TRBD1. Germline lookup yields CDR1 SGHDN and CDR2 FVKESK. The CDR3 covers 15 residues. V shed 5 bases, J shed 7 bases, and the junction held 12 bases outside the gene matches.

This rearrangement joins TRBV6-4 to TRBJ2-2; 11 bases match TRBD2. The V gene end was trimmed by 6 bases and the J gene end by 2 bases; junction bases not matched to a gene: 5. There are 16 residues in the CDR3. The V gene's germline CDR1 is MRHNA and CDR2 SNTAGT. CDR3 in DNA: TGTGCCAGCAGCGCACTAGCGGGAGCAAACACCGGGGAGCTGTTTTTT. The encoded protein is CASSALAGANTGELFF.

The chain couples TRBV11-2 to TRBJ2-5; the match to TRBD2 covers 7 bases. The germline CDR1 and CDR2 sequences are SGHAT and FQNNGV. The junction had 9 bases not matched to a gene; V was cut back by 2 bases and J by 0 bases. The CDR3 loop spans 17 amino acids. Here the CDR3 DNA reads TGTGCCAGCAGCTTATCTTGGGTGGGGGGGTACCAAGAGACCCAGTACTTC. It specifies CASSLSWVGGYQETQYF. Together with reference TRBV11-2 and TRBJ2-5, the CDR3 gives the full variable domain: EAGVAQSPRYKIIEKRQSVAFWCNPISGHATLYWYQQILGQGPKLLIQFQNNGVVDDSQLPKDRFSAERLKGVDSTLKIQPAKLEDSAVYLCASSLSWVGGYQETQYFGPGTRLLVL.

The rearrangement joins TRBV27 to TRBJ2-1; weak D call: TRBD2 (5 bases). There are 15 residues in the CDR3. V dropped 5 bases and J dropped 3 bases, with 14 bases sitting between them. Germline V lookup: CDR1 MNHEY, CDR2 SMNVEV (reference sequence). CDR3 in DNA: TGTGCCAGCAGTATCCCTACCGGGGTCTACAATGAGCAGTTCTTC. Translation: CASSIPTGVYNEQFF.

The chain joins TRBV7-9 to TRBJ1-2, with D unclear. V lost 4 bases and J lost 9, with 12 bases in between. The CDR3 totals 12 residues. In germline, CDR1 is SEHNR, CDR2 FQNEAQ (reference sequence). CDR3 sequence (DNA): TGTGCCAGCAGCTCCCCCGACGGGAGCTACACCTTC. As protein: CASSSPDGSYTF.

This chain links TRBV3-1 (or the pseudogene TRBV3-2) with TRBJ1-2; 8 nucleotides agree with TRBD1. From germline, CDR1 is LGHDT and CDR2 YNNKEL (reference sequence). The V segment lost 4 bases and the J segment 2 bases; nucleotides outside the gene matches: 0. The CDR3 totals 13 residues. As DNA, the CDR3 is TGTGCCAGCAGCCGACAGGGGAACTATGGCTACACCTTC. As protein: CASSRQGNYGYTF.

CDR3 region: CASRRQVGTEAFF. Written as DNA, the CDR3 is TGTGCCAGCAGGCGACAGGTTGGAACTGAAGCTTTCTTT. V gene TRBV12-3 or TRBV12-4 combines with J gene TRBJ1-1, with a weak D call TRBD1 (6 bases). The V end lost 6 bases, the J end lost 5 bases, and 13 bases lay between the germline ends. CDR3 length: 13 amino acids.

V and J are TRBV9 and TRBJ2-2; 10 bases are shared with TRBD2. The germline gives CDR1 SGDLS, CDR2 YYNGEE. The junction had 8 bases not matched to a gene; V was cut back by 3 bases and J by 3 bases. This CDR3 spans 17 amino acids. The CDR3 DNA follows: TGTGCCAGCAGCGGGTTTAGCGGGAGGAGGTACACCGGGGAGCTGTTTTTT. It is translated as CASSGFSGRRYTGELFF.

This chain links TRBV19 with TRBJ1-1; D is unresolved. The CDR3 contains 12 residues. V was shortened by 3 bases and J by 4 bases, with 6 bases between the two germline ends. Germline lookup yields CDR1 LNHDA and CDR2 SQIVND (reference sequence). The CDR3 is CASSMVATEAFF. CDR3 in DNA: TGTGCCAGTAGTATGGTGGCCACTGAAGCTTTCTTT.

The chain employs TRBV18 and TRBJ1-1; 9 bases fit TRBD1. The J segment lost 0 bases and the V segment lost 6 bases, leaving 8 bases of the junction unmatched. The CDR3 spans 16 residues. Germline CDR1 is KGHSH and CDR2 is LQKENI. CDR3 DNA sequence: TGTGCCAGCTCCGATTATGGACAGGGGATGAACACTGAAGCTTTCTTT. This codes for CASSDYGQGMNTEAFF. The whole variable domain, remainder taken from reference TRBV18 and TRBJ1-1, is NAGVMQNPRHLVRRRGQEARLRCSPMKGHSHVYWYRQLPEEGLKFMVYLQKENIIDESGMPKERFSAEFPKEGPSILRIQQVVRGDSAAYFCASSDYGQGMNTEAFFGQGTRLTVV.

The rearrangement links TRBV18 to TRBJ2-7; maybe TRBD1 (5 bases). The germline gives CDR1 KGHSH, CDR2 LQKENI. Trimming stripped 6 bases from V and 1 base from J, with 7 bases between. CDR3 length: 12 residues. The chain's CDR3 is CASSSGSYEQYF. DNA for the CDR3: TGTGCCAGCTCGTCAGGGTCCTACGAGCAGTACTTC.